This T cell receptor (beta chain) was observed in a study of blood T cell repertoires in COVID-19 (dated by TCRdb to between 2020 and 2021). Notes on the research overall: Samples from collaborators originated in the United States, Italy and Spain and spanned both the acute and convalescent phases of COVID-19. Samples came from the ongoing ImmuneRACE study (first 160 participants) plus 1,254 subjects from 6 global collaborators. The material from the prospective study consisted of cDNA or gDNA derived from T cells, B-cell-depleted T cells, or PBMCs. The dataset comprised deeply sampled blood TCRbeta repertoires from subjects exposed to, actively infected with, or recovered from COVID-19. The repertoires were made available in a free public database intended to serve as a resource for research on the immune response to SARS-CoV-2. Where available, HLA class I and class II types were obtained from metadata supplied by the sample provider rather than from assay-based typing. A de-identified subject ID, COVID-19 status, age in years and sex were almost always included in the sample metadata.

Each collaborating institution followed its own protocols to collect whole blood in K2EDTA tubes. Collaborator samples were shipped for TCRbeta analysis as frozen whole blood, isolated PBMCs, or DNA extracted from either sample type. The immunoSEQ Assay, a bias-controlled multiplex PCR, was used to amplify TCRbeta CDR3 regions from genomic DNA. The paper's processing steps were these. Nucleated cell counts per sample were estimated from amplification of reference gene primers within the assay. To quantify the absolute abundance of each unique TCRbeta CDR3 rearrangement, sequence reads were collapsed and filtered. For each sample, productive Simpson clonality was calculated as the square root of Simpson's diversity index over productive rearrangements. TCRdb took over this immuneACCESS table, retaining in-frame rearrangements with V and J assigned. Such tables are incomplete; in checked studies, under half of the missing clones stem from an unresolved V gene, and the remainder is unexplained. V, J and clone size reflect that table, while D and trimming were determined from the DNA. The sample table lists around 59,000 clones, over 70% of them with a count of one. The ten largest clones take up roughly 18% of the sample.

About this clone: This receptor's antigen is unknown. The input lacks base qualities; no much larger clone sits a single base away.

Trimming costs V 7 bases and J 0 bases, and their ends lie 13 bases apart. CDR1 and CDR2 are read off the germline V gene as MDHEN and SYDVKM. The CDR3 sequence holds 14 residues, the cysteine and phenylalanine included. Of the read, only the CDR3 DNA is kept; its 42 bases are in frame from base 1. The full study reports these points: The quantity of clinical and demographic metadata differed by source and by participant and was supplied without curation.

This chain joins TRBV28 to TRBJ2-7; a tentative D match to TRBD1 spans 6 bases. Sequenced material: peripheral blood. This TCR was recovered from a woman aged 45 to 65 with active or convalescent COVID-19. The DNA reads as follows: TGTGCCAGCATACAAACAGGGAACTCCTACGAGCAGTACTTC. Translation gives CASIQTGNSYEQYF.